These 29 T cell receptor beta chains were sequenced from one sample in a study of blood T cell repertoires in COVID-19. Profiling relied on immunoSEQ multiplex PCR, and the TCRdb table lists in-frame clones only, not all of them. This sample has about 190,000 clones; about four fifths occur once, and the top ten carry 5.1%. The specimen was peripheral blood. Receptor source: a woman in her sixties or seventies with active or convalescent COVID-19.

The chain employs TRBV7-9 and TRBJ1-2; D possibly corresponds to TRBD1 (6 bases). The CDR3 is 13 amino acids. CDR1 and CDR2 (germline): SEHNR, FQNEAQ (reference sequence). The V and J ends lost 3 bases and 4 bases respectively, with 9 bases between them. CDR3 coding DNA: TGTGCCAGCAGCTTCGACAGGTCCTATGGCTACACCTTC. It codes for CASSFDRSYGYTF.

For this clone: This specimen includes other DNA sequences encoding the same CDR3. DNA for the CDR3: TGCGCCAGCAGCTTGGGCGGGAGCTCCTACAATGAGCAGTTCTTC. It yields the protein CASSLGGSSYNEQFF. V usage is TRBV5-1 and J usage is TRBJ2-1, with 7 bases that match TRBD2. The CDR3 is 15 amino acids. V gave up 0 bases and J gave up 0 bases; unmatched junction bases: 0. Germline lookup yields CDR1 SGHRS and CDR2 YFSETQ. Full variable domain (rest looked up from reference TRBV5-1 and TRBJ2-1): KAGVTQTPRYLIKTRGQQVTLSCSPISGHRSVSWYQQTPGQGLQFLFEYFSETQRNKGNFPGRFSGRQFSNSRSEMNVSTLELGDSALYLCASSLGGSSYNEQFFGPGTRLTVL.

This clone was recorded only once. The chain links TRBV6-5 to TRBJ2-2; a weak D match, TRBD2 (5 bases). The CDR3 contains 12 residues. Germline lookup yields CDR1 MNHEY and CDR2 SVGAGI. V gave up 6 bases and J gave up 4 bases, with 6 bases separating them. The CDR3 sequence: CASRSGTGELFF. The CDR3 DNA reads as TGTGCCAGCAGGAGCGGCACCGGGGAGCTGTTTTTT.

J is TRBJ2-7 and V is TRBV5-1, with D perhaps matching TRBD2 (5 bases). Germline V gene data show CDR1 as SGHRS and CDR2 as YFSETQ. Between the trimmed V and J ends, which lost 3 bases and 5 bases, there was a span of 18 bases. The CDR3 is 15 residues long. CDR3 coding DNA: TGCGCCAGCAGCTATAACGGGATGCCCGCAAACGAGCAGTACTTC. This gives the protein CASSYNGMPANEQYF.

The CDR3 is CASSVTGVGYGYTF. The CDR3 DNA is TGTGCCAGTAGTGTTACAGGGGTCGGGTATGGCTACACCTTC. The chain recombines TRBV19 with TRBJ1-2; 7 bases fit TRBD1. The junction had 8 bases not matched to a gene; V was cut back by 5 bases and J by 5 bases. This CDR3 contains 14 residues. Germline V gene sequence: CDR1 LNHDA, CDR2 SQIVND (reference sequence). The variable domain in full, with the rest retrieved from reference TRBV19 and TRBJ1-2, is DGGITQSPKYLFRKEGQNVTLSCEQNLNHDAMYWYRQDPGQGLRLIYYSQIVNDFQKGDIAEGYSVSREKKESFPLTVTSAQKNPTAFYLCASSVTGVGYGYTFGSGTRLTVV.

V gene TRBV5-1 combines with J gene TRBJ2-3; 10 bases are a match to TRBD2. The length of the CDR3 is 15 residues. Trimming removed 4 bases from V and 2 bases from J; junction bases left unmatched: 4. CDR1 is SGHRS and CDR2 is YFSETQ in the germline V gene. CDR3 in amino acids: CASSESGGDTDTQYF. In DNA, the CDR3 is TGCGCCAGCAGCGAGAGCGGGGGGGACACAGATACGCAGTATTTT.

This clone was recorded a few times. The chain has TRBV3-1 (or the pseudogene TRBV3-2) and TRBJ2-6; 7 bases align to TRBD1. The V gene end was trimmed by 8 bases and the J gene end by 0 bases; junction bases not matched to a gene: 1. The CDR3 extends over 14 amino acids. Germline assignment: CDR1 LGHDT and CDR2 YNNKEL (reference sequence). The chain's CDR3 is CASHRGSGANVLTF. The CDR3 DNA is TGTGCCAGCCACAGGGGCTCTGGGGCCAACGTCCTGACTTTC.

This clone was counted a single time. The CDR3 nucleotides are TGTGCCAGCAGCCGCACAGGGGGCAGGTACGAGCAGTACTTC. As protein: CASSRTGGRYEQYF. The chain is built from TRBV9 and TRBJ2-7, with 9 bases lining up with TRBD1. The CDR3 sequence is 14 residues long. V lost 4 bases to trimming and J lost 4 bases; unmatched junction nucleotides: 6. CDR1 is SGDLS, CDR2 YYNGEE, per germline.

The chain employs TRBV27 and TRBJ1-2; D not resolved. This CDR3 comprises 14 residues. Trimming took off 5 bases at V and 5 bases at J, with 15 bases between the two ends. Germline-derived CDR1 and CDR2 are MNHEY and SMNVEV (reference sequence). The CDR3 protein is CASSPGSGRYGYTF. The CDR3 bases are TGTGCCAGCAGTCCGGGGTCCGGGCGGTATGGCTACACCTTC.

The V and J genes are TRBV28 and TRBJ1-2; 8 bases agree with TRBD1. Germline lookup yields CDR1 MDHEN and CDR2 SYDVKM. The CDR3 length is 15 residues. The V and J ends lost 1 base and 4 bases, in that order; junction bases with no gene match: 5. The CDR3 region has the DNA TGTGCCAGCAGTTTATCCGGGACAGGAGCCTATGGCTACACCTTC. Encoded protein: CASSLSGTGAYGYTF.

The rearrangement links TRBV2 to TRBJ2-5; TRBD1 matches 8 bases. After removal of 6 bases from V and 4 bases from J, the junction contained 13 bases not matched to a gene. CDR1 is SNHLY, CDR2 FYNNEI, per germline. CDR3 length: 16 residues. In DNA, the CDR3 is TGTGCCAGCAGGTCCTTAAAGCCAGGGGGCCCAGAGACCCAGTACTTC. It translates to CASRSLKPGGPETQYF.

The J gene is TRBJ1-3, the V gene TRBV19; 10 nucleotides match TRBD1. V lost 3 bases, J lost 2 bases, and 1 base stayed unmatched. The CDR3 loop spans 15 amino acids. Germline-derived CDR1 and CDR2 are LNHDA and SQIVND (reference sequence). The DNA for the CDR3 is TGTGCCAGTAGTATCGACAGGGGGCCTGGAAACACCATATATTTT. Its translation: CASSIDRGPGNTIYF.

The chain couples TRBV5-1 to TRBJ2-2; 10 bases match TRBD1. Germline assignment: CDR1 SGHRS and CDR2 YFSETQ. The CDR3 runs to 17 residues. Trimming cost V 4 bases and J 0 bases; bases outside gene matches: 6. CDR3 region: CASSKTGGWANTGELFF. The CDR3 region has the DNA TGCGCCAGCAGCAAGACAGGGGGCTGGGCGAACACCGGGGAGCTGTTTTTT.

The chain carries TRBV6-5 and TRBJ2-7; 8 bases fit TRBD2. This CDR3 region has 15 residues. V shed 6 bases, J shed 0 bases, and the junction held 7 bases outside the gene matches. Germline V gives CDR1 MNHEY, CDR2 SVGAGI. The CDR3 nucleotides read TGTGCCAGCAGAGTACTAGCGGAAGGCTCCTACGAGCAGTACTTC. Translating gives CASRVLAEGSYEQYF.

The V and J genes are TRBV7-9 and TRBJ2-1, with 12 bases matching TRBD2. This CDR3 spans 19 amino acids. Germline V lookup: CDR1 SEHNR, CDR2 FQNEAQ (reference sequence). Losses at the gene ends were 4 bases for V and 5 bases for J; bases not matched to a gene: 15. CDR3 region: CASSSDRSAGLAGNNEQFF. DNA of the CDR3: TGTGCCAGCAGCTCAGATAGGTCTGCCGGACTAGCGGGGAACAATGAGCAGTTCTTC.

This clone came up once. The CDR3 sequence: CASSLGQAISGNTIYF. The CDR3 DNA follows: TGTGCCAGCAGCTTGGGACAGGCTATCTCTGGAAACACCATATATTTT. This chain links TRBV11-2 with TRBJ1-3, with 8 bases matching TRBD1. There are 16 residues in the CDR3. Germline CDR1 and CDR2: SGHAT and FQNNGV. V gave up 3 bases and J gave up 0 bases; unmatched junction bases: 4.

The chain carries TRBV6-5 and TRBJ1-1; the D gene is possibly TRBD1 (5 bases). The germline V and J ends were trimmed by 7 bases and 2 bases, with 11 bases remaining between them. The CDR3 is 13 residues long. CDR1 is MNHEY and CDR2 is SVGAGI in the germline V gene. As DNA, the CDR3 is TGTGCCAGCACACAGGCCCCTAACACTGAAGCTTTCTTT. The encoded protein is CASTQAPNTEAFF.

The chain couples TRBV5-4 to TRBJ2-1; 9 bases line up with TRBD2. The germline CDR1 and CDR2 sequences are SGHNT and YYREEE (reference sequence). CDR3 size: 14 residues. The V and J ends lost 4 bases and 8 bases, in that order; junction bases with no gene match: 7. The CDR3 loop is CASSLGLARDEQFF. The CDR3 nucleotides read TGTGCCAGCAGCCTGGGACTAGCCCGCGATGAGCAGTTCTTC.

This sequence joins TRBV2 and TRBJ1-3; D is unclear. Germline V gene lookup returns CDR1 SNHLY and CDR2 FYNNEI. V lost 6 bases and J 1 base, leaving 7 bases between the germline ends. The CDR3 loop spans 13 amino acids. CDR3 loop: CASRKASGNTIYF. As DNA, the CDR3 is TGTGCCAGCAGGAAAGCGTCTGGAAACACCATATATTTT.

This chain uses TRBV6-5 with TRBJ1-5; no definite D call. This CDR3 has 13 residues. Germline V lookup: CDR1 MNHEY, CDR2 SVGAGI. V shed 7 bases and J shed 2 bases, with 9 bases lying between them. The CDR3 reads CASTGQGNQPQHF. The CDR3 nucleotides read TGTGCCAGCACTGGGCAGGGCAATCAGCCCCAGCATTTT.

The CDR3 DNA sequence: TGTGCCAGCTCACCCAATGGACAGGCCTATGGCTACACCTTC. Encoded protein: CASSPNGQAYGYTF. V and J are TRBV18 and TRBJ1-2; the match to TRBD1 covers 7 bases. The CDR3 contains 14 residues. Germline values: CDR1 KGHSH, CDR2 LQKENI. J was trimmed by 4 bases and V by 3 bases; bases with no gene match: 5.

There are a few counts of this clone. V is TRBV6-5 and J is TRBJ1-6; no clear D gene. Germline V gene lookup returns CDR1 MNHEY and CDR2 SVGAGI. The V end lost 4 bases, the J end lost 10 bases, and 11 bases lay between the germline ends. The CDR3 contains 13 residues. The CDR3 DNA is TGTGCCAGCAGTTTAATCCTTGAGTCACCCCTCCACTTT. The encoded protein is CASSLILESPLHF.

The rearrangement links TRBV29-1 to TRBJ2-3; D is unresolved. Per the germline V gene, CDR1 is SQVTM and CDR2 is ANQGSEA. CDR3 length: 13 amino acids. V lost 1 base, J lost 2 bases, and 7 bases lay in between. Here the CDR3 DNA reads TGCAGCGTTGAAGGCCACTCCACAGATACGCAGTATTTT. Amino acid sequence: CSVEGHSTDTQYF.

A few counts support this clone. This chain joins TRBV5-6 and TRBJ1-2; no reliable D call. CDR1 is SGHDT, CDR2 YYEEEE, per germline. This CDR3 spans 16 amino acids. V was cut by 2 bases and J by 8 bases, with 22 bases left in between. The CDR3 DNA sequence: TGTGCCAGCAGCTTCCTCTTGCCCATCCCTAAGGAGGGCTACACCTTC. It yields the protein CASSFLLPIPKEGYTF.

The V and J genes are TRBV3-1 (or the pseudogene TRBV3-2) and TRBJ2-7; 7 nucleotides align to TRBD2. The V and J ends lost 4 bases and 8 bases, in that order; junction bases with no gene match: 11. The CDR3 spans 14 residues. CDR1 and CDR2 from the germline V gene are LGHDT and YNNKEL (reference sequence). The chain's CDR3 is CASSRASGPVQQYF. The CDR3, as DNA: TGTGCCAGCAGCCGAGCTAGCGGCCCAGTGCAGCAGTACTTC.

The chain carries TRBV3-1 (or the pseudogene TRBV3-2) and TRBJ1-5, with 9 nucleotides matching TRBD1. Germline assignment: CDR1 LGHDT and CDR2 YNNKEL (reference sequence). The CDR3 sequence is 16 residues long. Germline trimming cut 4 bases from V and 0 bases from J; bases unmatched to any gene: 4. The CDR3 sequence: CASSRGTGHSNQPQHF. The CDR3 nucleotides read TGTGCCAGCAGCCGAGGGACAGGGCATAGCAATCAGCCCCAGCATTTT.

The J gene is TRBJ1-1, the V gene TRBV4-1; 7 bases align to TRBD1. The germline V gene encodes CDR1 MGHRA and CDR2 YSYEKL. Losses at the gene ends were 4 bases for V and 3 bases for J; bases not matched to a gene: 11. The CDR3 runs to 16 residues. The chain's CDR3 is CASSPTRQGSYTEAFF. Here the CDR3 DNA reads TGCGCCAGCAGCCCGACGAGACAGGGTTCGTACACTGAAGCTTTCTTT.

V and J are TRBV6-5 and TRBJ1-3; 10 bases are shared with TRBD1. The junction had 2 bases not matched to a gene; V was cut back by 6 bases and J by 0 bases. CDR1 is MNHEY and CDR2 is SVGAGI in the germline V gene. This CDR3 region has 15 residues. CDR3 coding DNA: TGTGCCAGCAGGGGACAGGGGAGCTCTGGAAACACCATATATTTT. This translates into CASRGQGSSGNTIYF.

V usage is TRBV5-1 and J usage is TRBJ2-7, with 8 bases identical to TRBD2. J was trimmed by 3 bases and V by 4 bases; bases with no gene match: 18. The length of the CDR3 is 18 residues. Germline-derived CDR1 and CDR2 are SGHRS and YFSETQ. The CDR3 bases are TGCGCCAGCAGCGTATCCTCCCCCGTCGGGAGGGAAAACTACGAGCAGTACTTC. Protein product: CASSVSSPVGRENYEQYF.